This T cell receptor beta chain was captured in a study of control samples from healthy donors and cancer patients. Germline values: CDR1 SGHVS, CDR2 FQNEAQ. There are 18 residues in the CDR3. Trimming took 5 bases from V and 1 from J; bases not matched to a gene: 10. TCRdb's table, derived via immunoSEQ multiplex PCR, lists solely in-frame clones and lacks some. The sample carries 120,000 to 150,000 clones, about 91% recorded once. This sequence joins TRBV7-8 and TRBJ2-4, with 11 bases lining up with TRBD2. Sample: blood. The clonotype originates from a man aged 25-40 years in good health. The CDR3 DNA reads TGTGCCAGCAGCCCACTGATCTTAGCGGGGGGGGCCAAAAACATTCAGTACTTC. Protein sequence: CASSPLILAGGAKNIQYF.